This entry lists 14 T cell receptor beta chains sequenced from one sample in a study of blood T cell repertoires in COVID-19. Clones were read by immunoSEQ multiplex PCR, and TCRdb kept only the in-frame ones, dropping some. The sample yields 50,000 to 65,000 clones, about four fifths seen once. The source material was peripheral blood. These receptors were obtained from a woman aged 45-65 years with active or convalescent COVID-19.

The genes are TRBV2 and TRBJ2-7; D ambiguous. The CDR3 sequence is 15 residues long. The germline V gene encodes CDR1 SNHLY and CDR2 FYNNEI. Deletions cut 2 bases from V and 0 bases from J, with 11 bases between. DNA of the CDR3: TGTGCCAGCAGTGAAAAGTGGTCGGGCTCCTACGAGCAGTACTTC. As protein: CASSEKWSGSYEQYF.

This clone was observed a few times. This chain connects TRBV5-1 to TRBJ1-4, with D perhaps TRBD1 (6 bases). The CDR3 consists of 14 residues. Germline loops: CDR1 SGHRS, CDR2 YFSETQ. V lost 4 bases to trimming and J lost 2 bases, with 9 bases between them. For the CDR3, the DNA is TGCGCCAGCAGCCCGGACAGCACTAATGAAAAACTGTTTTTT. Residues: CASSPDSTNEKLFF.

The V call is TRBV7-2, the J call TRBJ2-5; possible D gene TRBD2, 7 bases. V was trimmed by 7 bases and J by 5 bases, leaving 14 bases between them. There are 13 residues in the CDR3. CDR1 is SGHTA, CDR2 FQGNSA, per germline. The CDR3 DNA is TGTGCCAGCACCGCGGGGGCGGTGGAGACCCAGTACTTC. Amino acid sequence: CASTAGAVETQYF.

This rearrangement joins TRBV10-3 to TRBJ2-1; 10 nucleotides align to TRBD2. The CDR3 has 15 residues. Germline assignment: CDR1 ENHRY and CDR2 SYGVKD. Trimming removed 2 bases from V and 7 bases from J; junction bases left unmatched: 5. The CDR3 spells CAISEPSGGGNEQFF. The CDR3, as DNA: TGTGCCATCAGTGAGCCTAGCGGGGGAGGAAATGAGCAGTTCTTC.

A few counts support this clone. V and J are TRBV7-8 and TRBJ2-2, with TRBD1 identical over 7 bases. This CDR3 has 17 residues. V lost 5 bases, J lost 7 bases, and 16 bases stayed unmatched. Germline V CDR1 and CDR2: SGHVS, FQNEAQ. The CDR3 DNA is TGTGCCAGCAGCCCGAGGGGGCCGCTCCCCGCGGGCGGGGAGCTGTTTTTT. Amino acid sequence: CASSPRGPLPAGGELFF.

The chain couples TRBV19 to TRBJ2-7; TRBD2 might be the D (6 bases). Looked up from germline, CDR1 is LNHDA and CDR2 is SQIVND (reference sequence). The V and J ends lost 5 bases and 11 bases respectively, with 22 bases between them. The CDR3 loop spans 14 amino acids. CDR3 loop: CASSRRDAGDSKYF. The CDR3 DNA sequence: TGTGCCAGTAGTCGGCGGGACGCCGGGGATTCCAAGTACTTC.

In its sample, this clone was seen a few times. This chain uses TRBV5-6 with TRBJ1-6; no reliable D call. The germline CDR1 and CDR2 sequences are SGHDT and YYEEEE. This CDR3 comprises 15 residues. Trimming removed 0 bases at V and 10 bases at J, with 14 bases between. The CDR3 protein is CASSLAEWAGSPLHF. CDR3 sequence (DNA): TGTGCCAGCAGCTTGGCAGAGTGGGCTGGATCACCCCTCCACTTT.

The CDR3 loop reads CSVEGHNGYTF. In DNA, the CDR3 is TGCAGCGTTGAAGGACATAATGGCTACACCTTC. V gene TRBV29-1 combines with J gene TRBJ1-2, with D unresolved. The CDR3 is 11 residues long. Trimming pared 1 base from V and 6 bases from J, leaving 6 bases between. CDR1 and CDR2 from the germline V gene are SQVTM and ANQGSEA.

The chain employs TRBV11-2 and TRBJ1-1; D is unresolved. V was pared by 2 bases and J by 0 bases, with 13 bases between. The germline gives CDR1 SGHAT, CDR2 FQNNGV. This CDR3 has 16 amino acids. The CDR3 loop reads CASSLNTDLMNTEAFF. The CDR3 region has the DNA TGTGCCAGCAGCTTAAACACCGACTTAATGAACACTGAAGCTTTCTTT.

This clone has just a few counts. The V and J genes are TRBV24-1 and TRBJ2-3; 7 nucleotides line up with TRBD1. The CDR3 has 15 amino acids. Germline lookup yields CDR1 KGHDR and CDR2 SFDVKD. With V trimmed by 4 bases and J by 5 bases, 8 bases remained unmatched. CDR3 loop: CATSDPDRHRDTQYF. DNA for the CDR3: TGTGCCACCAGTGACCCGGACAGGCACCGAGATACGCAGTATTTT.

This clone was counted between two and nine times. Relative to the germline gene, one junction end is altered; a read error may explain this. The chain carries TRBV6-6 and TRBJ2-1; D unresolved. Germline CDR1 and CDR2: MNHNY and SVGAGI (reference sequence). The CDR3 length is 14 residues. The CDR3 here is CASRYSQVYNEQFF. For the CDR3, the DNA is TGTGCCAGCAGGTACTCGCAGGTCTACAATGAGCAGTTCTTC.

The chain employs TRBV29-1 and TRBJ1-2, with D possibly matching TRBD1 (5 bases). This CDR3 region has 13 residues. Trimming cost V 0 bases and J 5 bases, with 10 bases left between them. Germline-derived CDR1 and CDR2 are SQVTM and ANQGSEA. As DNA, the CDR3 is TGCAGCGTTGAAGATCGGACAAGATATGGCTACACCTTC. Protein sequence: CSVEDRTRYGYTF.

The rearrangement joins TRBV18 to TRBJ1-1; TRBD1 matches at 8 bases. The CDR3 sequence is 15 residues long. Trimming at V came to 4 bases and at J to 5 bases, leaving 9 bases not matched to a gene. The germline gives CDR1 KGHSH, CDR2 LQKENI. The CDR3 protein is CASSLPDRGRTEAFF. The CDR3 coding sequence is TGTGCCAGCTCACTCCCAGACAGGGGTAGAACTGAAGCTTTCTTT.

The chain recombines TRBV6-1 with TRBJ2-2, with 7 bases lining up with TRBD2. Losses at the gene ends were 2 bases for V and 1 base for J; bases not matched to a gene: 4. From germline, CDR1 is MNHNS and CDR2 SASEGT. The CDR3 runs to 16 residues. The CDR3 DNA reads TGTGCCAGCAGTGAAAGGGCTAGCGGGAACACCGGGGAGCTGTTTTTT. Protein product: CASSERASGNTGELFF.